One TCR beta chain is described in this entry. Its antigen is still unknown. MiXCR was run by TCRdb on the 5' RACE reads, yielding one entry per CDR3 protein. The sample yields a few hundred thousand distinct CDR3 sequences, 8% to 10% seen once. This sample is part of a study of T-cell memory formation after mild COVID-19. Broader study findings: The study found contracting CD4+ clones mainly in CM and EM and contracting CD8+ clones in EMRA. Among clones peaking at day 37 in the second wave, SARS-CoV-2 specificity remained unconfirmed. Whereas later expanders leaned CD4+, clones contracting day 15 to 85 showed a balanced CD4/CD8 makeup. The finding that pre-infection memory included some responding clones suggested that cross-reactive memory joined.

The CDR3 runs 17 residues. V lost 2 bases and J lost 0, with 14 bases in between. Germline V lookup: CDR1 SGHTA, CDR2 FQGTGA. Sample: PBMCs or a T cell subset sorted from them (not recorded which). V and J are TRBV7-3 and TRBJ2-1; a possible D gene is TRBD2 (6 bases). This TCR derives from a man younger than 30 who had mild COVID-19 (a few samples of this study predate the infection). Cell type and time point are not known. CDR3 in amino acids: CASSLLIRGSSYNEQFF. The CDR3 DNA reads TGTGCCAGCAGCTTATTGATACGGGGGAGCTCCTACAATGAGCAGTTCTTC. The variable domain in full, completed from reference TRBV7-3 and TRBJ2-1, reads GAGVSQTPSNKVTEKGKYVELRCDPISGHTALYWYRQSLGQGPEFLIYFQGTGAADDSGLPNDRFFAVRPEGSVSTLKIQRTERGDSAVYLCASSLLIRGSSYNEQFFGPGTRLTVL.